The clone carrying this T cell receptor beta chain turned up a few times. CDR1 is SGHNT, CDR2 YYREEE, per germline (reference sequence). The CDR3 runs to 14 residues. V gave up 5 bases and J gave up 1 base; unmatched junction bases: 6. Authors' analysis steps: Reference gene primers were amplified, and this amplification served to estimate nucleated cell counts. Repertoires were generated with immunoSEQ multiplex PCR, while TCRdb's copy carries only in-frame clones and drops some. The V and J calls and the clone size are those of that table, but D and trimming were determined from the DNA. The sample records hundreds of thousands of clones, 75% to 85% being singletons. These data originate in a study of blood T cell repertoires in COVID-19. For the study at large: Sample material is recorded as cDNA or gDNA derived from T cells, B-cell-depleted T cells, or PBMCs.

This sequence joins TRBV5-4 and TRBJ2-7; 7 bases align to TRBD2. The receptor comes from a man aged 50-59 years with active or convalescent COVID-19. Sequenced: peripheral blood. CDR3 DNA: TGTGCCAGCAGATCGGGAGGTGGATCCTACGAGCAGTACTTC. This sequence encodes CASRSGGGSYEQYF. The full variable domain, completed using reference TRBV5-4 and TRBJ2-7, is ETGVTQSPTHLIKTRGQQVTLRCSSQSGHNTVSWYQQALGQGPQFIFQYYREEENGRGNFPPRFSGLQFPNYSSELNVNALELDDSALYLCASRSGGGSYEQYFGPGTRLTVT.